The rows below give T cell receptor beta chains drawn from one sample of a study of T cell changes during pregnancy in multiple sclerosis. Sequencing used immunoSEQ multiplex PCR; TCRdb keeps in-frame clones, though not all of them. There are tens of thousands of clones in the sample; 80% to 95% occur only once, and roughly 0.92% lies in the top ten. This specimen was peripheral blood, taken after pregnancy. Receptors originate from a female donor with multiple sclerosis, enrolled in a pregnancy study. The CDR3 runs from the conserved cysteine through the conserved F or W.

v_call	j_call	cdr3_aa
TRBV6-4	TRBJ1-2	CASSGGTGGTYGYTF
TRBV5-1	TRBJ2-5	CASSFRDSKETQYF
TRBV15	TRBJ2-6	CATSRTGREIGANVLTF
TRBV30	TRBJ2-7	CAWSLGQGRRQYF
TRBV29-1	TRBJ2-5	CSVVRGGQETQYF
TRBV5-5	TRBJ2-7	CASSQRPIQGPSPYEQYF
TRBV7-3	TRBJ2-2	CASSLKKKTSGNTGELFF
TRBV6-1	TRBJ2-1	CATHLMAGGHNEQFF
TRBV27	TRBJ2-3	CASSLRPQGRTDTQYF
TRBV9	TRBJ1-1	CASSAGEIEAFF
TRBV7-6	TRBJ2-7	CASSRDRGYEQYF
TRBV7-2	TRBJ1-1	CASSTQGQLNTEAFF
TRBV6-6	TRBJ1-2	CASSPGTVLYGYTF
TRBV12-5	TRBJ2-5	CASGLDYQETQYF
TRBV29-1	TRBJ2-3	CSGRASGTDTQYF
TRBV15	TRBJ2-1	CATSRGRGSYNEQFF
TRBV9	TRBJ2-5	CASSVYSLGASGLSETQYF
TRBV19	TRBJ1-5	CASRDTGLSYQPQHF
TRBV5-4	TRBJ2-3	CASSAEGDRPRASTDTQYF
TRBV19	TRBJ1-2	CASSILAAPGSYGYTF
TRBV12-1	TRBJ1-6	CASSFGSGGSSPLHF
TRBV15	TRBJ2-6	CATSRGRGTGGANVLTF
TRBV6-4	TRBJ2-3	CASSDSGGGTNTQYF
TRBV14	TRBJ2-1	CASSQPRRAAYNEQFF
TRBV27	TRBJ1-5	CASSLYQGQPQHF
TRBV15	TRBJ1-1	CATSRDLAGQQAFF
TRBV5-4	TRBJ1-2	CASSLQGAVDNGYTF
TRBV14	TRBJ1-1	CASSTTRGTEAFF
TRBV4-3	TRBJ1-2	CASSQAAGVGYTF
TRBV15	TRBJ2-3	CATSRAGGGADTQYF
TRBV7-3	TRBJ2-3	CASSPQIGLAETGDTQYF
TRBV7-6	TRBJ2-3	CASSLGLAGGSNTQYF
TRBV19	TRBJ1-5	CASSRQGPSNQPQHF
TRBV7-2	TRBJ1-2	CASSSRSDRRINYGYTF
TRBV2	TRBJ1-5	CATNRVEGQPQHF
TRBV7-2	TRBJ2-7	CASSFEGGGPDF
TRBV30	TRBJ1-1	CAWSWGGAEAFF
TRBV18	TRBJ1-2	CASSPRELKLNYGYTF
TRBV2	TRBJ2-2	CASSEIPGQTNTGELFF
TRBV9	TRBJ2-3	CASTRRGPTDTQYF
TRBV7-3	TRBJ2-5	CASSLASGGTQETQYF
TRBV15	TRBJ1-4	CATSGRTGREKLFF
TRBV6-1	TRBJ2-5	CASKSWQETQYF
TRBV7-3	TRBJ2-5	CASSPNRKETQYF
TRBV5-5	TRBJ2-7	CASNRQGPYEQYF
TRBV13	TRBJ2-7	CASSSIGVAGGYSYEQYF